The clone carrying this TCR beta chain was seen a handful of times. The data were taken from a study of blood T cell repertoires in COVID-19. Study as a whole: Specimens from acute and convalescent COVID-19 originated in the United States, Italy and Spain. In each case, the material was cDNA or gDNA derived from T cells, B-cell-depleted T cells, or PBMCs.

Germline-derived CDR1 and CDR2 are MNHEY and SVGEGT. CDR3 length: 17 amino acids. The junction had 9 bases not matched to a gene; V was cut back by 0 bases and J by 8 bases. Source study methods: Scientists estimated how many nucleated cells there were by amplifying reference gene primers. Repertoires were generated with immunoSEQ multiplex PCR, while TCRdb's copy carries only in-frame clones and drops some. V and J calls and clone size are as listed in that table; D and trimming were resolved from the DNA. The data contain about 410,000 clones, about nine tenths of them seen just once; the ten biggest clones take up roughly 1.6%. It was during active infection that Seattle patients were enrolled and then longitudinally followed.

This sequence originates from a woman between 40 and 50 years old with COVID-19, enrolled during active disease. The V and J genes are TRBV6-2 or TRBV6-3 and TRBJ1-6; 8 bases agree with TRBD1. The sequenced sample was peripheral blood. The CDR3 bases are TGTGCCAGCAGTTACTCTCCCCCGGGGACAGGCCATTCACCCCTCCACTTT. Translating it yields CASSYSPPGTGHSPLHF.